A selection of T cell receptor beta chains follows, all from one sample in a study of graft-versus-host responses after intestinal transplantation. These receptors have no identified antigens. This table comes from immunoSEQ multiplex PCR, and its TCRdb copy is limited to in-frame clones, with some not included. The repertoire holds 93,000 or so clones, with 93% as singletons. This material consisted of unstimulated CD8+ T cells sorted from spleen or lymph node cells, taken before intestinal transplant. These receptors originate from a human donor who received an intestinal transplant. CDR3s include the opening cysteine and the closing phenylalanine or tryptophan. D genes are given only for firm matches. Rows give clone size only sometimes, using once, few, many, or a class for an expanded clone.

cdr3_aa cdr3_nt clone_size v_call d_call j_call
CASSLEGDDQPQHF TGTGCCAGCAGCTTGGAAGGGGACGATCAGCCCCAGCATTTT . TRBV5-6 . TRBJ1-5
CASSSTDSSGNTIYF TGTGCCAGCAGCTCAACCGACAGCTCTGGAAACACCATATATTTT . TRBV7-9 . TRBJ1-3
CASSPDLTDTQYF TGTGCCAGCAGCCCCGACCTCACAGATACGCAGTATTTT . TRBV7-2 . TRBJ2-3
CASMDERRLNQPQHF TGTGCCAGCATGGATGAGCGTAGGTTGAATCAGCCCCAGCATTTT . TRBV6-5 . TRBJ1-5
CASSLGSSTEQYF TGTGCCAGCAGCTTGGGGTCTAGTACCGAGCAGTACTTC once TRBV7-6 . TRBJ2-7
CASSLDLQETQYF TGTGCCAGCAGCTTGGACCTCCAAGAGACCCAGTACTTC once TRBV5-6 . TRBJ2-5
CASSFVIGGAFQPQHF TGTGCCAGCAGTTTCGTTATCGGGGGCGCATTTCAGCCCCAGCATTTT . TRBV27 . TRBJ1-5
CASSERLAGKEQFF TGTGCCAGCAGCGAACGACTAGCGGGGAAGGAGCAGTTCTTC . TRBV5-8 TRBD2 TRBJ2-1
CASSDLGHGSYNEQFF TGTGCCAGCAGTGATCTGGGTCATGGCTCCTACAATGAGCAGTTCTTC . TRBV2 . TRBJ2-1
CASRAGTSAYFEQFF TGTGCCAGCAGAGCTGGGACTAGCGCGTACTTTGAGCAGTTCTTC . TRBV2 TRBD2 TRBJ2-1
CASSLGQDEAFF TGTGCCAGCAGCTTAGGACAGGATGAAGCTTTCTTT . TRBV5-4 TRBD1 TRBJ1-1
CASSPPGTLVSEQYF TGTGCCAGCAGCCCCCCCGGGACTTTGGTGTCCGAGCAGTACTTC . TRBV7-9 . TRBJ2-7
CASSQELAGVTSGETQYF TGCGCCAGCAGCCAAGAGTTAGCGGGGGTAACAAGTGGTGAGACCCAGTACTTC . TRBV4-1 TRBD2 TRBJ2-5
CASSIPPWNTEAFF TGTGCCAGTAGTATCCCCCCCTGGAACACTGAAGCTTTCTTT . TRBV19 . TRBJ1-1
CASSARAYKGETQYF TGTGCCAGCAGCGCCCGGGCCTATAAGGGGGAGACCCAGTACTTC . TRBV9 . TRBJ2-5
CASSRAPGRNFAAFF TGTGCCAGCAGCAGGGCTCCGGGACGGAATTTTGCGGCTTTCTTT . TRBV21-1 . TRBJ1-1
CASSVTRGETDTQYF TGTGCCAGCAGCGTTACACGGGGGGAAACAGATACGCAGTATTTT . TRBV9 TRBD2 TRBJ2-3
CASRPRGAVDAFF TGTGCCAGCCGCCCAAGAGGGGCCGTTGATGCTTTCTTT . TRBV7-8 . TRBJ1-1
CASSGGDRGNEQYF TGCGCCAGCAGCGGAGGGGACAGGGGAAACGAGCAGTACTTC . TRBV5-1 TRBD1 TRBJ2-7
CASSDSSDGYTF TGTGCCAGCAGCGACAGTTCAGATGGCTACACCTTC few TRBV7-9 . TRBJ1-2
CASSDHGGGLGNTIYF TGCGCCAGCAGTGATCACGGGGGGGGGCTTGGAAACACCATATATTTT . TRBV10-2 . TRBJ1-3
CASSESFGRGESTDTQYF TGTGCCAGCAGTGAATCCTTTGGTCGGGGGGAGAGCACAGATACGCAGTATTTT . TRBV25-1 TRBD2 TRBJ2-3
CSVAESGEKLFF TGCAGCGTCGCTGAGTCCGGGGAAAAACTGTTTTTT . TRBV29-1 . TRBJ1-4
CATAGVLGIGEQFF TGTGCTACTGCCGGTGTCCTTGGAATTGGTGAGCAGTTCTTC . TRBV19 . TRBJ2-1
CASSYSREGWYF TGTGCCAGCAGTTACTCTAGGGAGGGTTGGTATTTT once TRBV6-6 TRBD2 TRBJ2-3
CASSLTSGVNYEQYF TGCGCCAGCAGCTTGACTAGCGGGGTAAACTACGAGCAGTACTTC . TRBV5-1 TRBD2 TRBJ2-7
CASSLSQGVNTEAFF TGTGCCAGCAGTTTGTCCCAGGGGGTGAACACTGAAGCTTTCTTT . TRBV27 TRBD1 TRBJ1-1
CASSQARDAQGTQYF TGCGCCAGCAGCCAAGCCAGGGACGCTCAAGGGACCCAGTACTTC . TRBV4-1 . TRBJ2-5
CASSLLAPSTDTQYF TGTGCCAGCAGCTTGCTAGCTCCTAGCACAGATACGCAGTATTTT . TRBV6-5 . TRBJ2-3
CASSLFPTPIVGGPTDTQYF TGTGCCAGCAGTTTATTTCCCACCCCAATAGTGGGTGGACCCACAGATACGCAGTATTTT . TRBV27 . TRBJ2-3
CASSASLVVTEAFF TGTGCCAGCAGCGCCTCCCTAGTAGTGACTGAAGCTTTCTTT . TRBV9 . TRBJ1-1
CASSQVSGSEQYF TGTGCCAGCAGCCAAGTGTCGGGTTCCGAGCAGTACTTC . TRBV14 . TRBJ2-7
CASSQIWTDPFYNEQFF TGTGCCAGTAGCCAGATTTGGACAGACCCTTTCTACAATGAGCAGTTCTTC . TRBV19 . TRBJ2-1
CASSFGQGNEQYF TGTGCCAGCAGCTTCGGACAGGGGAACGAGCAGTACTTC once TRBV5-6 TRBD1 TRBJ2-7
CAWKISGANVLTF TGTGCCTGGAAGATCTCTGGGGCCAACGTCCTGACTTTC . TRBV30 . TRBJ2-6
CASSPRGVSYEQYF TGTGCCAGCAGCCCTCGGGGGGTATCCTACGAGCAGTACTTC . TRBV7-9 TRBD2 TRBJ2-7
CTSSLPFWTGGRELGNTIYF TGCACCAGCAGCCTTCCGTTTTGGACAGGAGGACGGGAACTTGGAAACACCATATATTTT . TRBV1 . TRBJ1-3
CASSTRRAEPYEQYF TGTGCCAGCAGTACCCGGCGGGCGGAACCCTACGAGCAGTACTTC once TRBV6-5 . TRBJ2-7
CASSPPVKSASYWSGNTIYF TGTGCCAGCTCACCCCCGGTGAAGTCAGCGAGTTATTGGTCTGGAAACACCATATATTTT once TRBV18 . TRBJ1-3
CASSQTTGASEAFF TGTGCCAGTAGTCAGACGACAGGGGCCTCTGAAGCTTTCTTT . TRBV19 TRBD1 TRBJ1-1
CASSDAGTSYEQYF TGTGCCAGCAGTGATGCCGGAACCTCCTACGAGCAGTACTTC . TRBV25-1 . TRBJ2-7